The present entry profiles one T cell receptor beta chain with its context. No antigen is known for it. Base-call qualities are not available, and no considerably larger clone is one nucleotide away. V is shortened by 7 bases, J by 0 bases, and the region joining them spans 8 bases. From cysteine to phenylalanine, the CDR3 is 13 amino acids long. Only the CDR3 region is kept as DNA, spanning 39 bases read in frame from base 1. CDR1 and CDR2 are read off the germline V gene as SGHAT and FQNNGV. This entry belongs to a study of T-cell reconstitution after alpha-beta-depleted transplantation in children (dated by TCRdb to about 2016). Some background on the complete study: Using TCR repertoire profiling, the study followed T-cell immune reconstitution in a quantitative way in children after TCRalphabeta/CD19-depleted allogeneic hematopoietic cell transplantation.

Libraries were built with PCR. For sequencing, an Illumina HiSeq 2500 was employed. TCR library preparation used molecular barcoding, with unique molecular identifiers applied to normalize quantification of the TCRbeta repertoire. In TCRdb, the public reads were trimmed at Q25 with fastp and aligned with MiXCR, with productive beta chains retained. Each entry is one CDR3 protein sequence, shown with its most common DNA and genes. The sample table shows about 92,000 distinct CDR3 sequences, and more than 9% are seen once. 11% to 15% of the sample rests with the top ten. This TCR was sampled from a human donor who donated a stem cell graft to a child with inherited bone marrow failure. In this chain, TRBV11-2 is recombined with TRBJ2-3; TRBD1 is perhaps the D gene, given 5 matching bases. The input for sequencing was PBMCs from the stem cell graft donor, taken from the stem cell graft. The DNA is as follows: TGTGCCAGCAAGCAGGGTAGCACAGATACGCAGTATTTT. It encodes CASKQGSTDTQYF. The variable domain in full, with residues beyond the CDR3 obtained from the reference TRBV11-2 and TRBJ2-3 genes, is EAGVAQSPRYKIIEKRQSVAFWCNPISGHATLYWYQQILGQGPKLLIQFQNNGVVDDSQLPKDRFSAERLKGVDSTLKIQPAKLEDSAVYLCASKQGSTDTQYFGPGTRLTVL.